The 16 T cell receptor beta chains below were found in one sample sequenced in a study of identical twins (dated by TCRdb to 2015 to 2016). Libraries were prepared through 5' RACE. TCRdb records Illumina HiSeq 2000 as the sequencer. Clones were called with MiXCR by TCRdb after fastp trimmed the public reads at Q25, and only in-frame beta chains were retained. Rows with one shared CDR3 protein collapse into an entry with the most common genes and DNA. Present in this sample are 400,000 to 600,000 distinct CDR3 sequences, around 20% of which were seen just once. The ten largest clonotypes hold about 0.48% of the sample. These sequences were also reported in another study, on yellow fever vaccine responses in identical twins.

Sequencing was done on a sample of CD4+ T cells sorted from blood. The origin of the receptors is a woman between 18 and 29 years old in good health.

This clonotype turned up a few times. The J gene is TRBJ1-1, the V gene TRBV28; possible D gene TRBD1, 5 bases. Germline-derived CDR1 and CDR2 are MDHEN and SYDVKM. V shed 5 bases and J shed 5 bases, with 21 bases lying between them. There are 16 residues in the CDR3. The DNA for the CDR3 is TGTGCCAGCAGTCCCCACCTCAGGGCGTCGGGAACTGAAGCTTTCTTT. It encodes CASSPHLRASGTEAFF.

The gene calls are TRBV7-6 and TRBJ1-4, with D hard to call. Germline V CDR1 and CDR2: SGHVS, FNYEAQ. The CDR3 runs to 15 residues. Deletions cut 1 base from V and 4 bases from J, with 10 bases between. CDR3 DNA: TGTGCCAGCAGCTTAGGAAGTCACCATAATGAAAAACTGTTTTTT. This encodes CASSLGSHHNEKLFF.

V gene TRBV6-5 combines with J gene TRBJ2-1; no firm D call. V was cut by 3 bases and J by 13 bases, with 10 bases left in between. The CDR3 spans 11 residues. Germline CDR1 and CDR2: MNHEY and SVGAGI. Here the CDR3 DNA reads TGTGCCAGCAGTTATGGGTCAACCCAGTTCTTC. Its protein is CASSYGSTQFF.

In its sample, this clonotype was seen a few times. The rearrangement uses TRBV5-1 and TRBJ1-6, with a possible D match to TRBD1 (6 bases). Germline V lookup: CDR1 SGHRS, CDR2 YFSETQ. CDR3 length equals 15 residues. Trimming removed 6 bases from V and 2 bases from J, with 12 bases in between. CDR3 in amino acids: CASKFEGAYNSPLHF. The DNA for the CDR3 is TGCGCCAGCAAGTTCGAGGGGGCCTATAATTCACCCCTCCACTTT. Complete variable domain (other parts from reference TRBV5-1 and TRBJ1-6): KAGVTQTPRYLIKTRGQQVTLSCSPISGHRSVSWYQQTPGQGLQFLFEYFSETQRNKGNFPGRFSGRQFSNSRSEMNVSTLELGDSALYLCASKFEGAYNSPLHFGNGTRLTVT.

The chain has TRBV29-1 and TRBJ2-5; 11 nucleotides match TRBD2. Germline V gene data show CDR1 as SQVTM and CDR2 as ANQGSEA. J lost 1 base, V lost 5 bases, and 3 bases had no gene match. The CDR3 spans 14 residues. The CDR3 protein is CSVKLAGVQETQYF. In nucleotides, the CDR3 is TGCAGCGTTAAACTAGCGGGGGTCCAAGAGACCCAGTACTTC.

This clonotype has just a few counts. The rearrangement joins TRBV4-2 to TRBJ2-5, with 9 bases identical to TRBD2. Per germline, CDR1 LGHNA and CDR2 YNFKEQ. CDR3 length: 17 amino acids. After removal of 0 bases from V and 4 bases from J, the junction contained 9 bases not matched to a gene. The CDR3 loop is CASSQDRQLAGRETQYF. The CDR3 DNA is TGTGCCAGCAGCCAAGATCGTCAGCTAGCGGGAAGAGAGACCCAGTACTTC.

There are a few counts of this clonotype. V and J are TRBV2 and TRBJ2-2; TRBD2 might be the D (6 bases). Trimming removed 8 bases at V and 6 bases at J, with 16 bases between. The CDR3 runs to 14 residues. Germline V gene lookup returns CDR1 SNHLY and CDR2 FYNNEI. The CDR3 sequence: CASQDRGFAGELFF. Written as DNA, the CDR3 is TGTGCCAGCCAAGACCGGGGGTTTGCCGGGGAGCTGTTTTTT.

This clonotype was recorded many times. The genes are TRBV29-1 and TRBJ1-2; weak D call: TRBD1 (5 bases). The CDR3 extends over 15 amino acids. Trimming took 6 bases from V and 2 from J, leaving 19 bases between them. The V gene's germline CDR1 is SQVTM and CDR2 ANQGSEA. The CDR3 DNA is TGCAGCGTCCTACACCTTGAGGGGAGGAACTATGGCTACACCTTC. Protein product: CSVLHLEGRNYGYTF.

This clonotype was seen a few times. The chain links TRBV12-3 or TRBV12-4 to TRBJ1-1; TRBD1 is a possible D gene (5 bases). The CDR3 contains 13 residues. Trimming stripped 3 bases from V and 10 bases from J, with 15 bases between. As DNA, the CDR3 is TGTGCCAGCAGTTTCAGAGCCCAAAGGGGAGCTTTCTTT. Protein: CASSFRAQRGAFF.

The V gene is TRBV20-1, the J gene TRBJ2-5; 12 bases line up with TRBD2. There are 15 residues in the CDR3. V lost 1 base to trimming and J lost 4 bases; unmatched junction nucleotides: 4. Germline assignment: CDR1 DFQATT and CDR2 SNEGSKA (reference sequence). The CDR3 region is CSARGTSGEGETQYF. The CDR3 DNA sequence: TGCAGTGCTAGAGGGACTAGCGGGGAGGGAGAGACCCAGTACTTC.

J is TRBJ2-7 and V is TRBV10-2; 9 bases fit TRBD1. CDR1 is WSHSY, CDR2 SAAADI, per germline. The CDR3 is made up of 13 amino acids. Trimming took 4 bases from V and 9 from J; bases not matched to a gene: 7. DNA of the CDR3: TGCGCCAGCAGTGGGGGACAGGGCCAAGGGCAGTACGTC. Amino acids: CASSGGQGQGQYV.

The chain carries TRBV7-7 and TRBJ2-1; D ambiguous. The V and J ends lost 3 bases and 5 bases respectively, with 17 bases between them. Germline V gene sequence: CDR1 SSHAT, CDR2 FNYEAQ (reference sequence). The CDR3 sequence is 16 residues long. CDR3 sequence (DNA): TGTGCCAGCAGCTTGAGCCCTCTTCACTTAGACAATGAGCAGTTCTTC. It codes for CASSLSPLHLDNEQFF.

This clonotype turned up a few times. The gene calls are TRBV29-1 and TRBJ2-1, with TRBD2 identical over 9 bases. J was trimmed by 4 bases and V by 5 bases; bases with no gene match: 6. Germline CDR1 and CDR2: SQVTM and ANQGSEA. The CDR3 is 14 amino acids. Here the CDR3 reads CSVRGRGVYNEQFF. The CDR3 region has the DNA TGCAGCGTTCGCGGGAGGGGGGTTTACAATGAGCAGTTCTTC.

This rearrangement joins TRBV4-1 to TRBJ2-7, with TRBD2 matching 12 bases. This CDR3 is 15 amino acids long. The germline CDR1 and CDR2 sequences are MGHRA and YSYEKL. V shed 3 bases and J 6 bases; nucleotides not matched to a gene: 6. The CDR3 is CASSHAVLAGGEQYF. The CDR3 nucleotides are TGCGCCAGCAGCCACGCTGTACTAGCGGGAGGCGAGCAGTACTTC.

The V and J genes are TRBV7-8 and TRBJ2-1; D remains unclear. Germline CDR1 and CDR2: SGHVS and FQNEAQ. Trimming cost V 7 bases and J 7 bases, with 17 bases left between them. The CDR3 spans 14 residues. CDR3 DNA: TGTGCCAGCACCACTTTGGAGTCTGGGAATGAGCAGTTCTTC. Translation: CASTTLESGNEQFF.

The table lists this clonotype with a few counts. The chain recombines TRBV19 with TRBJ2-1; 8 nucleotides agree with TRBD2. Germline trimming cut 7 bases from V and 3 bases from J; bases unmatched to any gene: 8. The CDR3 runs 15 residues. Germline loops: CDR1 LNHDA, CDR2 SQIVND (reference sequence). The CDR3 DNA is TGTGCCAGTACCATCAATGCGGGGGGCTACAATGAGCAGTTCTTC. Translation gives CASTINAGGYNEQFF. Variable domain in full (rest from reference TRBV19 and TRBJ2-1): DGGITQSPKYLFRKEGQNVTLSCEQNLNHDAMYWYRQDPGQGLRLIYYSQIVNDFQKGDIAEGYSVSREKKESFPLTVTSAQKNPTAFYLCASTINAGGYNEQFFGPGTRLTVL.